Listed here are 17 T cell receptor beta chains from one sample, sequenced in a study of CD8 T cells in ankylosing spondylitis. TCRdb called the 5' RACE reads again in MiXCR, with one record for every CDR3 protein. The sample holds around 540,000 distinct CDR3 sequences, 9.5% to 15% seen once. These receptors' targets are unknown. Broader study findings: Ankylosing spondylitis blood appeared to carry a characteristic TCR beta motif of several highly homologous variants.

The material sequenced was blood, either unsorted or a sorted T cell fraction (not recorded which). Receptor source: a male donor with ankylosing spondylitis.

This clonotype was found a few times. This chain uses TRBV11-3 with TRBJ2-1; 9 bases agree with TRBD2. The germline V gene has CDR1 SGHNT and CDR2 YENEEA. Unmatched junction bases numbered 8, after V lost 5 bases and J lost 9 bases. This CDR3 is built from 14 residues. The CDR3 spells CASSVGAGGVEQFF. CDR3 nucleotide sequence: TGTGCCAGCAGCGTAGGGGCGGGAGGGGTTGAGCAGTTCTTC. Full variable domain (remainder filled in from reference TRBV11-3 and TRBJ2-1): EAGVVQSPRYKIIEKKQPVAFWCNPISGHNTLYWYLQNLGQGPELLIRYENEEAVDDSQLPKDRFSAERLKGVDSTLKIQPAELGDSAVYLCASSVGAGGVEQFFGPGTRLTVL.

The chain has TRBV9 and TRBJ1-4; D may be TRBD1 (5 bases). With 4 bases removed from V and 8 bases from J, the gap between germline ends came to 18 bases. Germline-derived CDR1 and CDR2 are SGDLS and YYNGEE. The CDR3 covers 15 residues. CDR3 sequence reads: CASSSRRQGGEKLFF. The CDR3 DNA reads as TGTGCCAGCAGCTCGCGGCGGCAGGGAGGCGAAAAACTGTTTTTT.

In this sample, this clonotype turned up a few times. The genes are TRBV7-2 and TRBJ2-2; the D gene could be TRBD1 or TRBD2 (6 bases each). Germline-derived CDR1 and CDR2 are SGHTA and FQGNSA. The CDR3 spans 16 residues. Trimming took off 2 bases at V and 5 bases at J, with 15 bases between the two ends. The CDR3 reads CASSLRTGAGTGELFF. In nucleotides, the CDR3 is TGTGCCAGCAGCTTAAGGACGGGGGCCGGTACCGGGGAGCTGTTTTTT.

In this sample, this clonotype turned up a few times. This chain uses TRBV11-2 with TRBJ2-3; D is possibly TRBD1 (5 bases). The V gene's germline CDR1 is SGHAT and CDR2 FQNNGV. CDR3 size: 14 residues. Between the trimmed V and J ends, which lost 1 base and 3 bases, there was a span of 8 bases. The CDR3 spells CASSLVQETDTQYF. CDR3 bases: TGTGCCAGCAGCTTAGTACAGGAGACAGATACGCAGTATTTT.

The chain has TRBV12-3 or TRBV12-4 and TRBJ1-2; D remains ambiguous. The CDR3 length is 10 residues. V shed 6 bases and J shed 8 bases, with 7 bases lying between them. The CDR3 bases are TGTGCCAGCAGGGGCGAGGGCTACACCTTC. This gives the protein CASRGEGYTF.

In this sample, this clonotype turned up a few times. The chain employs TRBV6-1 and TRBJ1-5; the D is unclear. The CDR3 runs to 14 residues. CDR1 MNHNS and CDR2 SASEGT come from the germline V gene. V was clipped by 2 bases and J by 4 bases, with 9 bases between them. Here the CDR3 reads CASSESLHNQPQHF. The CDR3 DNA reads as TGTGCCAGCAGTGAATCATTGCATAATCAGCCCCAGCATTTT.

This clonotype was found a few times. The chain has TRBV7-9 and TRBJ2-3, with 10 bases identical to TRBD2. Germline CDR1 SEHNR, CDR2 FQNEAQ (reference sequence). The trim removed 6 bases at V and 5 bases at J, leaving 2 bases unmatched. The CDR3 covers 13 residues. DNA for the CDR3: TGTGCCAGCAGGATAGCGGGAGGAGATACGCAGTATTTT. Protein sequence: CASRIAGGDTQYF.

This clonotype has more than one count but fewer than ten. The V gene is TRBV29-1, the J gene TRBJ2-1; D possibly corresponds to TRBD2 (6 bases). Germline lookup yields CDR1 SQVTM and CDR2 ANQGSEA. The CDR3 runs 14 residues. Trimming took off 7 bases at V and 8 bases at J, with 21 bases between the two ends. The CDR3 bases are TGCAGCGCTCTCGGCGGGGACGGCGCACATGAGCAGTTCTTC. Amino acid sequence: CSALGGDGAHEQFF.

This clonotype was seen at least ten times. The V call is TRBV14, the J call TRBJ2-1, with TRBD2 matching over 8 bases. Germline V lookup: CDR1 SGHDN, CDR2 FVKESK. The CDR3 totals 17 residues. The junction had 8 bases not matched to a gene; V was cut back by 3 bases and J by 1 base. CDR3 sequence reads: CASSHDRTGGSYNEQFF. CDR3 in DNA: TGTGCCAGCAGCCACGATAGAACGGGGGGGTCCTACAATGAGCAGTTCTTC.

The chain uses TRBV6-6 and TRBJ2-7, with no clear D. Germline V gene lookup returns CDR1 MNHNY and CDR2 SVGAGI (reference sequence). Trimming removed 5 bases at V and 0 bases at J, with 8 bases between. This CDR3 comprises 13 residues. The CDR3 region has the DNA TGTGCCAGCAGTCACGCCCACTCCTACGAGCAGTACGTC. It yields the protein CASSHAHSYEQYV.

V is TRBV24-1 and J is TRBJ1-4, with D hard to call. Germline lookup yields CDR1 KGHDR and CDR2 SFDVKD. This CDR3 has 12 residues. The ends were cut back, 4 bases at V and 5 bases at J, with 4 bases in the middle. CDR3 bases: TGTGCCACCAGTGAAGAGAATGAAAAACTGTTTTTT. Its translation is CATSEENEKLFF.

This clonotype occurred many times. The chain employs TRBV5-1 and TRBJ2-1, with D possibly being TRBD2 (5 bases). The CDR3 has 11 amino acids. Germline CDR1 reads SGHRS; CDR2 reads YFSETQ. The V end lost 6 bases, the J end lost 7 bases, and 8 bases lay between the germline ends. The chain's CDR3 is CASTEGNEQFF. CDR3 sequence (DNA): TGCGCCAGCACCGAGGGTAATGAGCAGTTCTTC. Full variable domain (remainder filled in from reference TRBV5-1 and TRBJ2-1): KAGVTQTPRYLIKTRGQQVTLSCSPISGHRSVSWYQQTPGQGLQFLFEYFSETQRNKGNFPGRFSGRQFSNSRSEMNVSTLELGDSALYLCASTEGNEQFFGPGTRLTVL.

The chain uses TRBV20-1 and TRBJ2-1; 10 bases agree with TRBD1. The CDR3 is 13 amino acids. V lost 3 bases and J lost 7; bases outside the gene matches: 3. CDR1 is DFQATT and CDR2 is SNEGSKA in the germline V gene (reference sequence). The CDR3 DNA reads as TGCAGTGCTAGCCAGGGACAGGGGAATGAGCAGTTCTTC. Translating it yields CSASQGQGNEQFF.

This clonotype was seen a few times. The chain carries TRBV3-1 and TRBJ2-1, with 11 bases that match TRBD2. V shed 1 base and J 12 bases; nucleotides not matched to a gene: 8. Germline V CDR1 and CDR2: LGHDT, YNNKEL (reference sequence). CDR3 length equals 15 residues. CDR3 bases: TGTGCCAGCAGCCAAGGGACTAGCGGGCCTGGGGGGCAGTTCTTC. Its protein is CASSQGTSGPGGQFF.

In this sample, this clonotype turned up a few times. The rearrangement uses TRBV12-3 or TRBV12-4 and TRBJ1-4; D not resolved. V lost 3 bases, J lost 8 bases, and 7 bases lay in between. This CDR3 comprises 12 residues. In DNA, the CDR3 is TGTGCCAGCAGTTTTACAGCCGAAAAACTGTTTTTT. This gives the protein CASSFTAEKLFF.

The V gene is TRBV20-1, the J gene TRBJ1-2, with 12 bases fitting TRBD1. The CDR3 is made up of 15 amino acids. From germline, CDR1 is DFQATT and CDR2 SNEGSKA (reference sequence). CDR3 DNA sequence: TGCTGGGTCACAATTCCGGGACAGGGGGCCGGTGGCTACACCTTC. Its protein is CWVTIPGQGAGGYTF.

V is TRBV5-1 and J is TRBJ2-5, with 14 nucleotides matching TRBD2. Trimming at V came to 0 bases and at J to 4 bases, leaving 5 bases not matched to a gene. CDR3 length equals 17 residues. Germline V gene lookup returns CDR1 SGHRS and CDR2 YFSETQ. The CDR3 sequence: CASSLEGLAGDTETQYF. The CDR3 DNA sequence: TGCGCCAGCAGCTTGGAGGGACTAGCGGGAGATACAGAGACCCAGTACTTC.